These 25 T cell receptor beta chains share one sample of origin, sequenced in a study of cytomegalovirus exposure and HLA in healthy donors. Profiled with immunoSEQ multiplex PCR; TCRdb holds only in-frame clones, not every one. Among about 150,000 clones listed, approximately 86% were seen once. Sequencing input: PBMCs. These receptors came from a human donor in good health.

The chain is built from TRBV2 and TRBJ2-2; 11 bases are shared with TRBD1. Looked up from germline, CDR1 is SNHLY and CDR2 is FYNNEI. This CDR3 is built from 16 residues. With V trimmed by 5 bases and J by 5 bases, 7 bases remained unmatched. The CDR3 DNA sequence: TGTGCCAGCAGTCCCGGGACAGGGGGTTTGACCGGGGAGCTGTTTTTT. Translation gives CASSPGTGGLTGELFF.

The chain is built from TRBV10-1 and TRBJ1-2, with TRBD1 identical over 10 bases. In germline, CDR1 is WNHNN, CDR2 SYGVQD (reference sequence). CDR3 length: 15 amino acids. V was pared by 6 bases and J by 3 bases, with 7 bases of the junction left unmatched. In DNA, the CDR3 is TGCGCCAGCAGGACGGGACAGGGGAGTTACTATGGCTACACCTTC. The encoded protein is CASRTGQGSYYGYTF.

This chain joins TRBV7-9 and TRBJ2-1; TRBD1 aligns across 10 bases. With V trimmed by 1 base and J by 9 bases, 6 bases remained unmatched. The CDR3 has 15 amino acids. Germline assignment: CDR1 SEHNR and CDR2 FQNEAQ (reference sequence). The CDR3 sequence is CASSLVGTGVVEQFF. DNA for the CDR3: TGTGCCAGCAGCTTAGTCGGGACAGGGGTGGTTGAGCAGTTCTTC.

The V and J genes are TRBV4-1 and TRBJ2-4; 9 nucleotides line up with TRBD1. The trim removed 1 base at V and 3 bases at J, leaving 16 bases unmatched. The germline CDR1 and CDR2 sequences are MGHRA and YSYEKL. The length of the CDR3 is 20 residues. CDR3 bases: TGCGCCAGCAGCCAAGGAGTCATATACCGGGACAGGGTGGGCAAAAACATTCAGTACTTC. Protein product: CASSQGVIYRDRVGKNIQYF.

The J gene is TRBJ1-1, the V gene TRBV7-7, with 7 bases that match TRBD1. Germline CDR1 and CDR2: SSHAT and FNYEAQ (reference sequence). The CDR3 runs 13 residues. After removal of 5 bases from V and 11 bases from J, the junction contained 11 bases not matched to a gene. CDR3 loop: CASSRRQGKEAFF. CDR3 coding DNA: TGTGCCAGCAGCCGCAGACAGGGAAAAGAGGCTTTCTTT. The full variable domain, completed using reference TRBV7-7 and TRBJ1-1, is GAGVSQSPRYKVTKRGQDVTLRCDPISSHATLYWYQQALGQGPEFLTYFNYEAQPDKSGLPSDRFSAERPEGSISTLTIQRTEQRDSAMYRCASSRRQGKEAFFGQGTRLTVV.

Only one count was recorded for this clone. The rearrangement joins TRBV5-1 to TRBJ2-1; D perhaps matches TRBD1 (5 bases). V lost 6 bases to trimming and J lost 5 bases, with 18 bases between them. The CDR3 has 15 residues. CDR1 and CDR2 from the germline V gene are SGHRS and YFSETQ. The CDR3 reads CASTPDSDLHNEQFF. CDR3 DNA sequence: TGCGCCAGCACCCCCGACAGCGACCTTCACAATGAGCAGTTCTTC.

Written as DNA, the CDR3 is TGTGCCAGCAGTCCATATATTCCGGGACAGGGAGACCATGAGCAGTTCTTC. Its translation is CASSPYIPGQGDHEQFF. This chain joins TRBV28 and TRBJ2-1; TRBD1 matches 9 bases. Losses at the gene ends were 5 bases for V and 8 bases for J; bases not matched to a gene: 16. Germline V gene data show CDR1 as MDHEN and CDR2 as SYDVKM. The CDR3 consists of 17 residues.

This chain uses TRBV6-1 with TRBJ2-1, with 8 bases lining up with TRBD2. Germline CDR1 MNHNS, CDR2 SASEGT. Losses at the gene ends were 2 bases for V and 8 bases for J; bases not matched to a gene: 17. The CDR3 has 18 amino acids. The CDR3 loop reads CASSEKGEREMRIDEQFF. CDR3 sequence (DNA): TGTGCCAGCAGTGAAAAGGGCGAGCGGGAGATGAGGATTGATGAGCAGTTCTTC.

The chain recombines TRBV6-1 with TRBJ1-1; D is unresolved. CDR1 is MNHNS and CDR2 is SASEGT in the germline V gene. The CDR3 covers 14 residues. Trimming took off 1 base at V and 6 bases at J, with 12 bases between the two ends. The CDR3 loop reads CASSEDFGDPEAFF. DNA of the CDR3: TGTGCCAGCAGTGAAGATTTCGGGGATCCTGAAGCTTTCTTT.

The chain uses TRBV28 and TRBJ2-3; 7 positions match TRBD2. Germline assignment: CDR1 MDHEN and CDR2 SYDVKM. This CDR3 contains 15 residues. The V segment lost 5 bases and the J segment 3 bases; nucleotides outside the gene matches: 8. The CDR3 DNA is TGTGCCAGCAGTCCAGCGGGGACGGGTACAGATACGCAGTATTTT. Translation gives CASSPAGTGTDTQYF.

The CDR3 spells CASRTRPNTEAFF. In nucleotides, the CDR3 is TGTGCCAGCAGGACACGGCCGAACACTGAAGCTTTCTTT. The V gene is TRBV28, the J gene TRBJ1-1, with unresolved D. Germline CDR1 and CDR2: MDHEN and SYDVKM. The length of the CDR3 is 13 residues. V lost 6 bases to trimming and J lost 1 base, with 9 bases between them.

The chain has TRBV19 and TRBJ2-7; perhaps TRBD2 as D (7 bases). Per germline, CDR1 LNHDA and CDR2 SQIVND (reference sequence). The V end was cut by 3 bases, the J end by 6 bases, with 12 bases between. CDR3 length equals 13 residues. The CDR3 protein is CASSMGRGAEQYF. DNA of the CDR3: TGTGCCAGTAGTATGGGTCGGGGGGCCGAGCAGTACTTC.

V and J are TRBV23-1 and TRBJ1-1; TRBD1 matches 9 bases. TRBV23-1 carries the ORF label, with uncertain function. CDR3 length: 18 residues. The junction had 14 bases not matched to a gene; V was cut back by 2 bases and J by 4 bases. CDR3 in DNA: TGCGCCAGCAGTCAAAATGCACAGGGGGCCGGGGGGGGCACTGAAGCTTTCTTT. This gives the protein CASSQNAQGAGGGTEAFF.

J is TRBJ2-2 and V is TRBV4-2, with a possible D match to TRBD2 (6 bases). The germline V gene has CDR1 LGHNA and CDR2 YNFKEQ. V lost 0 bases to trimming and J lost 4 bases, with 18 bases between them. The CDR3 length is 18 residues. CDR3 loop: CASSQDNRDFYGTGELFF. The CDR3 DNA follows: TGTGCCAGCAGCCAAGATAACCGGGACTTCTATGGCACCGGGGAGCTGTTTTTT.

As DNA, the CDR3 is TGCGCCAGCAGCCAAGACGAGGATTATAATTCACCCCTCCACTTT. Translated, it gives CASSQDEDYNSPLHF. The chain carries TRBV4-1 and TRBJ1-6; D call uncertain. V was cut by 0 bases and J by 4 bases, with 7 bases left in between. In germline, CDR1 is MGHRA, CDR2 YSYEKL. This CDR3 is built from 15 residues.

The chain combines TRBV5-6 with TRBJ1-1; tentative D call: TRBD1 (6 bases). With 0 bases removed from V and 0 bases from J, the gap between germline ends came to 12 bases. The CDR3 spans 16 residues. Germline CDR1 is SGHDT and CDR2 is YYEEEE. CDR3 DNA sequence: TGTGCCAGCAGCTTGGCCGAGGCAGGGGTGAACACTGAAGCTTTCTTT. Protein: CASSLAEAGVNTEAFF. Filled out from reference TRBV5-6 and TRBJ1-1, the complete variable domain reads DAGVTQSPTHLIKTRGQQVTLRCSPKSGHDTVSWYQQALGQGPQFIFQYYEEEERQRGNFPDRFSGHQFPNYSSELNVNALLLGDSALYLCASSLAEAGVNTEAFFGQGTRLTVV.

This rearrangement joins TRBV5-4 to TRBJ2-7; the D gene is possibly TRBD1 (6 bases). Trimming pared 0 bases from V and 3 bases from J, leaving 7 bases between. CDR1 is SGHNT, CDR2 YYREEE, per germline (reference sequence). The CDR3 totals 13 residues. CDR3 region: CASSLAQGYEQYF. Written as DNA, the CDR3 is TGTGCCAGCAGCTTGGCACAGGGCTACGAGCAGTACTTC.

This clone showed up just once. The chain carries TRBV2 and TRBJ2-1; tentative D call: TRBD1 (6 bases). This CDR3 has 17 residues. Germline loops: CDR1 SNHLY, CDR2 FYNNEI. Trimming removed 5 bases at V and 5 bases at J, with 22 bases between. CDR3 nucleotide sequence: TGTGCCAGCAGTATCACCCGTCAGGGGTCACTGAACAATGAGCAGTTCTTC. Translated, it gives CASSITRQGSLNNEQFF. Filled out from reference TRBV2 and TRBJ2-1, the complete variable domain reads EPEVTQTPSHQVTQMGQEVILRCVPISNHLYFYWYRQILGQKVEFLVSFYNNEISEKSEIFDDQFSVERPDGSNFTLKIRSTKLEDSAMYFCASSITRQGSLNNEQFFGPGTRLTVL.

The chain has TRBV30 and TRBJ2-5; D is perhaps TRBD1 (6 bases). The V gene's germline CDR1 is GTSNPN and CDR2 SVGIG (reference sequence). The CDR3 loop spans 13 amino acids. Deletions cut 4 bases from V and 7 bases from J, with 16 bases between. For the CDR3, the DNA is TGTGCCTGGAAACTAGGGGGAACCGGGACCCAGTACTTC. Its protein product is CAWKLGGTGTQYF. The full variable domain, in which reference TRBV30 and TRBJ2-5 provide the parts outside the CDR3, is SQTIHQWPATLVQPVGSPLSLECTVEGTSNPNLYWYRQAAGRGLQLLFYSVGIGQISSEVPQNLSASRPQDRQFILSSKKLLLSDSGFYLCAWKLGGTGTQYFGPGTRLLVL.

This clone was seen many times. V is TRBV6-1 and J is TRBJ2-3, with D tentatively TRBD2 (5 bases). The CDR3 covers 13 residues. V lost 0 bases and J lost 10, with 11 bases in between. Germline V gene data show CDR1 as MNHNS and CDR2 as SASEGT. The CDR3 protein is CASSEARTRSQYF. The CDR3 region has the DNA TGTGCCAGCAGTGAAGCGCGGACTCGTTCGCAGTATTTT.

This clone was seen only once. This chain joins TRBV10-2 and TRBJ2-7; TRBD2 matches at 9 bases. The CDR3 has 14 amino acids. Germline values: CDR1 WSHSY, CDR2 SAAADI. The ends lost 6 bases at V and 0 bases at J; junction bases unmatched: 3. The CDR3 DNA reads TGCGCCAGCAGATTTAGCGGGAGCTCCTACGAGCAGTACTTC. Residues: CASRFSGSSYEQYF.

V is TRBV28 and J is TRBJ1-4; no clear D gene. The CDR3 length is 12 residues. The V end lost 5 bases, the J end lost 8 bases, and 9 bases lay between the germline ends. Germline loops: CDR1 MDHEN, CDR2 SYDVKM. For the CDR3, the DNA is TGTGCCAGCAGTATAATACGGGAAAAACTGTTTTTT. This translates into CASSIIREKLFF.

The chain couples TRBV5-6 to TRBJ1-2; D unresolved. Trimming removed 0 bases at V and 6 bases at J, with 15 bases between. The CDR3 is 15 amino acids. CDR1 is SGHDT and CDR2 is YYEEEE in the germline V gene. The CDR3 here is CASSLVLTSSDGYTF. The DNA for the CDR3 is TGTGCCAGCAGCTTGGTTTTAACGAGTAGCGATGGCTACACCTTC.

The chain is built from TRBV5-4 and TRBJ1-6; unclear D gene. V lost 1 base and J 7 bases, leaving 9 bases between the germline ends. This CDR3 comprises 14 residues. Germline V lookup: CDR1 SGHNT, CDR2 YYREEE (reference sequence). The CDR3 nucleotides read TGTGCCAGCAGCTTGAGGTCAGGCAATTCACCCCTCCACTTT. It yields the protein CASSLRSGNSPLHF.

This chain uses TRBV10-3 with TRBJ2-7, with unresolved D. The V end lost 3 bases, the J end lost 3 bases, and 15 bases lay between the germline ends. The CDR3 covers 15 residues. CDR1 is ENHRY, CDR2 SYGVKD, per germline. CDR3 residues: CAISDGTISGYEQYF. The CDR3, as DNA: TGTGCCATCAGTGATGGCACCATCTCAGGCTACGAGCAGTACTTC.